This T cell receptor beta chain was retrieved from a study of blood T cell repertoires in COVID-19. Whole-study context: Researchers got acute and convalescent COVID-19 samples from the United States, Italy and Spain. PBMCs, B-cell-depleted T cells, or T cells were the source of the cDNA or gDNA that made up the material.

The V gene end was trimmed by 7 bases and the J gene end by 7 bases; junction bases not matched to a gene: 9. The CDR3 spans 14 residues. Per germline, CDR1 MNHEY and CDR2 SVGAGI. Source study methods: Nucleated cell number was recorded as an estimate derived from reference gene primer amplification. Data came from immunoSEQ multiplex PCR; TCRdb stores just in-frame clones and leaves some out. That table gives V, J and clone size, and the DNA gave D and trimming. The sample shows roughly 150,000 clones, 85% to 90% of them seen only once. This clone has only a few counts. Patients of the Seattle cohort, enrolled during active infection, were followed longitudinally.

The source is a woman aged 70-85 years with COVID-19, enrolled during active disease. This sequence joins TRBV6-5 and TRBJ1-5; TRBD1 matches 8 bases. Sequencing input: peripheral blood. In nucleotides, the CDR3 is TGTGCCAGCACTTCAGGGGGCGCGGAACAGCCCCAGCATTTT. The encoded protein is CASTSGGAEQPQHF.